This T cell receptor beta chain was obtained from a study of blood T cell repertoires in COVID-19. Those who participated ranged in age from about 18 to 89 years and resided in around 22 US areas. Grouping used clinical history reported by participants in a survey and questionnaire. TCRdb's table, derived via immunoSEQ multiplex PCR, lists solely in-frame clones and lacks some. In the table there are about 180,000 clones, roughly 89% of which are singletons. The CDR3 has 13 amino acids. CDR1 and CDR2 from the germline V gene are MNHEY and SVGAGI. Trimming cost V 8 bases and J 4 bases; bases outside gene matches: 5.

Input material: PBMCs or T cells enriched from blood (not recorded which). J is TRBJ1-1 and V is TRBV6-5; 9 positions agree with TRBD1. The TCR comes from a woman in her thirties or forties with acute COVID-19. The CDR3 region has the DNA TGTGCCAGCTACAGGGGGCTGGCCACTGAAGCTTTCTTT. Translation: CASYRGLATEAFF.